This TCR beta chain stems from a study of T cell responses to AZD1222 COVID-19 vaccine. Study-wide results and limits: Reports indicate that nearly half of spike-specific TCRs are directed at unmutated variant regions. Baseline seropositivity characterized only six AZD1222 recipients.

Method: immunoSEQ multiplex PCR; TCRdb's copy keeps in-frame clones and lacks some. The sample lists 95,000 to 110,000 clones; around nine tenths were seen once. Only one count was recorded for this clone. As yet, its antigen is unknown. The CDR3 length is 17 residues. Germline V lookup: CDR1 SGHVS, CDR2 FNYEAQ. Trimming took 3 bases from V and 0 from J, leaving 12 bases between them. V is TRBV7-6 and J is TRBJ1-6; D remains ambiguous. The sequencing used peripheral blood, collected on day 0 of AZD1222 vaccination. The sequence was obtained from an adult in good health. The CDR3 sequence: CASSFSTAHSYNSPLHF. The DNA for the CDR3 is TGTGCCAGCAGCTTCTCAACTGCCCACTCCTATAATTCACCCCTCCACTTT. Using reference TRBV7-6 and TRBJ1-6 for the parts outside the CDR3, the full variable domain is GAGVSQSPRYKVTKRGQDVALRCDPISGHVSLYWYRQALGQGPEFLTYFNYEAQQDKSGLPNDRFSAERPEGSISTLTIQRTEQRDSAMYRCASSFSTAHSYNSPLHFGNGTRLTVT.